A selection of T cell receptor beta chains follows, all from one sample in a study of CD8+ T cells in alopecia areata. The repertoire was sequenced with immunoSEQ multiplex PCR; TCRdb's copy has only in-frame clones and lacks some. The sample has fewer than 200,000 clones, less than 70% seen once; the top ten hold around 14%. Sequences were derived from CD4+ T cells sorted from blood, sampled at week 24, from a patient treated with tofacitinib. These receptors all stem from a human donor with alopecia areata. CDR3s leave out the opening cysteine and the closing phenylalanine or tryptophan.

v_call	j_call	cdr3_aa
TRBV7-3	TRBJ2-1	ASSLLAAQTDEQF
TRBV29-1	TRBJ1-1	SVVVGDTEAF
TRBV2	TRBJ2-1	ASSSTGYYSNEQF
TRBV5-1	TRBJ1-1	ASSPTELNTEAF
TRBV6-5	TRBJ1-2	ASSYDRDRRYGYT
TRBV5-1	TRBJ1-1	ASSLDGYTEAF
TRBV5-6	TRBJ2-1	ASNSGLVNEQF
TRBV9	TRBJ1-2	ASSVAGDGYT
TRBV5-6	TRBJ2-7	ASSFQGGTYEQY
TRBV6-1	TRBJ2-5	ATMRSAQQETQY
TRBV5-6	TRBJ2-7	ASSYAGRYEQY
TRBV29-1	TRBJ1-2	SVDGTGVAGYT
TRBV2	TRBJ1-2	ASSVGQGGYGYT
TRBV7-8	TRBJ2-5	AVDSGTPWETQY
TRBV18	TRBJ2-3	ASSPPSRQGSTQY
TRBV27	TRBJ1-1	ASTNRVGTEAF